This T cell receptor (beta chain) was identified during a study of regulatory T cells in long-lasting Graves disease. Study results and caveats: The number of shared public clonotypes was higher in persistent patients (approximately 2,500) than new patients (approximately 1,000). Those with persistent Graves' had less TCR diversity than newly diagnosed patients.

This clonotype was detected ten times or more. Its antigen is undetermined. Arm-PCR of CDR3 regions and iRepertoire HTBI primers were used to build TCR beta libraries. TCRdb redid the calling of the multiplex PCR reads with MiXCR, one entry per CDR3 protein. The sample includes around 430,000 distinct CDR3 sequences, 22% seen only once; the top ten take about an eighth. Stated time point: persistent/refractory GD, antithyroid drugs over 5 years with positive TRAb. The TCR library was made from RNA that had been extracted from PBMCs in TRIzol. Graves' disease diagnosis relied on American Thyroid Association guidelines. In Xi'an, China, an endocrinology department was the source of patients. Germline lookup yields CDR1 MDHEN and CDR2 SYDVKM. This CDR3 has 14 amino acids. Between the trimmed V and J ends, which lost 10 bases and 6 bases, there was a span of 21 bases.

The source material was peripheral blood mononuclear cells (PBMCs), sampled when the disease was refractory, from a patient treated with antithyroid drugs. The J gene is TRBJ1-2, the V gene TRBV28; D ambiguous. This sequence originates from a female donor with Graves disease. CDR3 bases: TGTGCCACCTACTATAGCTCTCTGAGTAATGGCTACACCTTC. This gives the protein CATYYSSLSNGYTF.